This T cell receptor beta chain was documented in a study of cytomegalovirus exposure and HLA in healthy donors. CDR1 is SQVTM and CDR2 is ANQGSEA in the germline V gene. The ends were cut back, 4 bases at V and 4 bases at J, with 10 bases in the middle. CDR3 length: 12 amino acids. As for this clone: Its cognate antigen is unknown.

Findings and limits, study-wide: TCR beta chains numbering 150 to 200 were designated cytomegalovirus-associated. Follow-up analysis later connected one missense variant in DCLRE1C with trimming of TCR beta V- and J-genes. Rare TCR sequences dominated, though some public TCRs recurred in many donors.

With 60 Vbeta and 13 Jbeta primers, the PCR was carried out. Method: immunoSEQ multiplex PCR; TCRdb's copy keeps in-frame clones and lacks some. The table shows some 120,000 clones, with approximately 80% occurring only once. The sequencing input was PBMCs. The chain recombines TRBV29-1 with TRBJ1-1, with no clear D. The origin of this receptor is a woman between 18 and 30 years old in good health and CMV-seronegative. As DNA, the CDR3 is TGCAGCGTTGTGGAGGGTGTCACTGAAGCTTTCTTT. Translation gives CSVVEGVTEAFF.